This T cell receptor beta chain was identified during a study of neurological immune-mediated disorders. Study outcomes and limitations: Across subjects, expanded clones had no CDR3 amino acid sequences in common, pointing to private repertoires in all groups.

Unsorted libraries were prepared from 2 million PBMCs that had been stored at -80 C. The CDR3 covers 14 residues. Looked up from germline, CDR1 is SGHRS and CDR2 is YFSETQ. J lost 6 bases, V lost 3 bases, and 4 bases had no gene match. This clonotype was seen many times. The antigen is unknown. TCRdb re-derived calls from the 5' RACE reads in MiXCR, one entry per CDR3 protein. The repertoire consists of 55,000 to 75,000 distinct CDR3 sequences, with roughly 5.6% occurring once and the leading ten covering about 5.3%. This rearrangement joins TRBV5-1 to TRBJ2-7; 12 bases are a match to TRBD1. The TCR originated in a human donor with multiple sclerosis. The donor label of this sample is uncertain. The source material was PBMCs. The CDR3 coding sequence is TGCGCCAGCAGCTCCCGGGACAGGGGGCTCGAGCAGTACTTC. Translating it yields CASSSRDRGLEQYF.